This T cell receptor (beta chain) stems from a study of T cell responses to AZD1222 COVID-19 vaccine. Broader study findings: Vaccination with two AZD1222 doses was followed by a rise in Spike-specific TCR breadth and depth. Repertoire samples came only from after the peak T cell response. The donor group comprised mostly white British people and more females; the analysis possibly underestimated clonal diversity.

Comment on this clone: Its antigen is unidentified.

The protocol was immunoSEQ multiplex PCR, while the TCRdb copy is restricted to in-frame clones and leaves out a portion. The sample records about 77,000 clones, more than 85% being singletons. Germline V gene sequence: CDR1 MGHDK, CDR2 SYGVNS. The V end was cut by 6 bases, the J end by 2 bases, with 13 bases between. The CDR3 totals 14 residues. The receptor was isolated from an adult who received the AZD1222 COVID-19 vaccine. The material sequenced was peripheral blood, taken 28 days after the second AZD1222 dose. This chain connects TRBV25-1 to TRBJ1-1, with D possibly being TRBD1 (5 bases). The CDR3: CASRRGQVNTEAFF. For the CDR3, the DNA is TGTGCCAGCAGGCGAGGACAAGTTAACACTGAAGCTTTCTTT.